This entry is about one TCR beta chain. Its antigen is still unknown. TCRdb re-called the 5' RACE reads and catalogs CDR3 proteins one per entry, DNA excluded. The sample holds approximately 390,000 distinct CDR3 sequences. The sample is drawn from a study of monozygotic twins with inflammatory bowel disease. Findings of the study overall: Other individuals had fewer clonotypes in common with IBD patients than with healthy twins, especially with disease activity. A reduction in TCRbeta diversity (inverse Simpson) was seen in IBD patients relative to healthy co-twins.

This CDR3 comprises 14 residues. CDR1 SGHRS and CDR2 YFSETQ come from the germline V gene. Sequences were obtained from blood. The chain is built from TRBV5-1 and TRBJ2-2; TCRdb reports TRBD1, a call that lacks DNA to check it against. This TCR was recovered from a human donor with ulcerative colitis or Crohn's disease, or a healthy co-twin of an affected twin (not recorded which). CDR3 in amino acids: CASSFGTTSGELFF. The full variable domain, its missing parts supplied by reference TRBV5-1 and TRBJ2-2, is KAGVTQTPRYLIKTRGQQVTLSCSPISGHRSVSWYQQTPGQGLQFLFEYFSETQRNKGNFPGRFSGRQFSNSRSEMNVSTLELGDSALYLCASSFGTTSGELFFGEGSRLTVL.